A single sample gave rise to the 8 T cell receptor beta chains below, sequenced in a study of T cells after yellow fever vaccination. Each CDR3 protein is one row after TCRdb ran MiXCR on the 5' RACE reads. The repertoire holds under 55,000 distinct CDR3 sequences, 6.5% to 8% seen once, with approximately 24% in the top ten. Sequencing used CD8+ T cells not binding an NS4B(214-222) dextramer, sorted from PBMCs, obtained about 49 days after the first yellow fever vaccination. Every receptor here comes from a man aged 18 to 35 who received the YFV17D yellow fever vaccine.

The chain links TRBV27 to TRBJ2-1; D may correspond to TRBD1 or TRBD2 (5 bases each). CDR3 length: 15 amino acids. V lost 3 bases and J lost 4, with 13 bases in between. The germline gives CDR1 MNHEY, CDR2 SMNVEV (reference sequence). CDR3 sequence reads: CASSFGTTTYNEQFF. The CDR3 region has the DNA TGTGCCAGCAGTTTTGGGACCACGACGTACAATGAGCAGTTCTTC.

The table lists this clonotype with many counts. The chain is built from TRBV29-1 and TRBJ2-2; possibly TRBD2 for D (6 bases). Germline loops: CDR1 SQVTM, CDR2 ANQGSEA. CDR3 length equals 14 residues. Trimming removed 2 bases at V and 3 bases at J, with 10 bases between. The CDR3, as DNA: TGCAGCGTTGAAAGAAGGGAGGACACCGGGGAGCTGTTTTTT. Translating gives CSVERREDTGELFF.

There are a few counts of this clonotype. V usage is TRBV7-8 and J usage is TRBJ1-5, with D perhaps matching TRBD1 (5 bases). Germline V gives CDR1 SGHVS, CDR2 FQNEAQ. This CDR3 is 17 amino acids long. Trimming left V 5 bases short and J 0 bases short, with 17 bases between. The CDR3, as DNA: TGTGCCAGCAGCAAGGTGGAGGGGACTTATAGCAATCAGCCCCAGCATTTT. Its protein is CASSKVEGTYSNQPQHF.

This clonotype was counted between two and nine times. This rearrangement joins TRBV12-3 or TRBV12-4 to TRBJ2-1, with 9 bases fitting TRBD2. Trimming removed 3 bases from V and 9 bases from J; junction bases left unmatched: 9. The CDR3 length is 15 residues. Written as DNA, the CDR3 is TGTGCCAGCAGTTTGGGGCGGGGGGGCCTCCTTGAGCAGTTCTTC. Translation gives CASSLGRGGLLEQFF.

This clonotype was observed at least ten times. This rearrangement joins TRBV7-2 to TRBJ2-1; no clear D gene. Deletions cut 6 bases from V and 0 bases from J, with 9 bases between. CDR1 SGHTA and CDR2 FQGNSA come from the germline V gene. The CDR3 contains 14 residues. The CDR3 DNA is TGTGCCAGCAGTCGATTGAGCTCCTACAATGAGCAGTTCTTC. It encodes CASSRLSSYNEQFF.

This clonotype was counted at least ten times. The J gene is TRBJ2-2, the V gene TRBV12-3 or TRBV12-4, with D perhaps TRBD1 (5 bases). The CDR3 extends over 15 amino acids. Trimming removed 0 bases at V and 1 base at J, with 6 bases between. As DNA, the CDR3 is TGTGCCAGCAGTTTAGCGCAGGGGAACACCGGGGAGCTGTTTTTT. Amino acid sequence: CASSLAQGNTGELFF.

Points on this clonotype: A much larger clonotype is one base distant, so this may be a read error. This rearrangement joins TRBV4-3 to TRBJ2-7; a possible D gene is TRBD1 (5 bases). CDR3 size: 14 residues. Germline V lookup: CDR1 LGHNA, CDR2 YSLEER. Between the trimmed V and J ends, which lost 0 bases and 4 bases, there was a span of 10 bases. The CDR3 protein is CASSQEIGEYEQYF. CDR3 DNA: TGCGCCAGCAGCCAAGAAATAGGGGAATACGAGCAGTACTTC.

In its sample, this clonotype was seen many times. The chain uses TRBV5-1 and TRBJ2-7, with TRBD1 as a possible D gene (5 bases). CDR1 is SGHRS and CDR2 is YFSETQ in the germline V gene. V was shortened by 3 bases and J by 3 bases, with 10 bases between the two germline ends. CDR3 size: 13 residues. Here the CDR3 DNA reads TGCGCCAGCAGCTGGGGCCAGGGCTACGAGCAGTACGTC. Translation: CASSWGQGYEQYV.